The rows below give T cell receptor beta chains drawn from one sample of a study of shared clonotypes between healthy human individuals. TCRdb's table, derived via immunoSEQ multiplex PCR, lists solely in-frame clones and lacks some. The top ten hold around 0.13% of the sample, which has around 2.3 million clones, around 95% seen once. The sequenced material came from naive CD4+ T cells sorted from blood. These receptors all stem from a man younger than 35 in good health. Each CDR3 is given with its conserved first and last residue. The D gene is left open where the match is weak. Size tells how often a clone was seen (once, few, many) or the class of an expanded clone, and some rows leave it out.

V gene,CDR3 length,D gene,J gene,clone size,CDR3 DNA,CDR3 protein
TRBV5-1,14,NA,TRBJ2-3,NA,TGCGCCAGCAAGACGGCAACCAGCACAGATACGCAGTATTTT,CASKTATSTDTQYF
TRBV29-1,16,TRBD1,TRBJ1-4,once,TGCAGCGTGTCCCATGAGGGAGGGGGCTTCAACGAAAAACTGTTTTTT,CSVSHEGGGFNEKLFF
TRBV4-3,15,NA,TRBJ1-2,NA,TGCGCCAGCAGCCAAGATTTCAGGGCCGCTTATGGCTACACCTTC,CASSQDFRAAYGYTF
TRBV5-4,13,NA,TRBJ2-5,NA,TGTGCCAGCAGCGGGGGTGGACAAGAGACCCAGTACTTC,CASSGGGQETQYF
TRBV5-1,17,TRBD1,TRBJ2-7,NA,TGCGCCAGCAGCTGGGCCATAGTTGGACAGGGGTCCTACGAGCAGTACTTC,CASSWAIVGQGSYEQYF
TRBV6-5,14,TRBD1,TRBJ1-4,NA,TGTGCCAGCAGCTACACGGGACAGGGGGGAAAACTGTTTTTT,CASSYTGQGGKLFF
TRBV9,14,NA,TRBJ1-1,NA,TGTGCCAGCAGCGCCCTCGGAGGGGACACTGAAGCTTTCTTT,CASSALGGDTEAFF
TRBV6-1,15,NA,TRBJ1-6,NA,TGTGCCAGCAGAAAGGACACCTCGTATAATTCACCCCTCCACTTT,CASRKDTSYNSPLHF
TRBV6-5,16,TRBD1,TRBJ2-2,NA,TGTGCCAGCAGTTTGAACAGGGGGTCGAACACCGGGGAGCTGTTTTTT,CASSLNRGSNTGELFF
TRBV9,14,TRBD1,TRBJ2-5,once,TGTGCCAGCAGCGTAGGAGACAGGGCCGACTTGGTGTACTTC,CASSVGDRADLVYF
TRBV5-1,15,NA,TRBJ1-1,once,TGCGCCAGCAGCCTGCCGGCTCAGGGGAACACTGAAGCTTTCTTT,CASSLPAQGNTEAFF
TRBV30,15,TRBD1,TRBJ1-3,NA,TGTGCCTGGAAACGACAGGGAACCTCCGGAAACACCATATATTTT,CAWKRQGTSGNTIYF
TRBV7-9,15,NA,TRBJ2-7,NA,TGTGCCAGCAGCTTAGTCGAAGGGGGGCGTAACGAGCAGTACTTC,CASSLVEGGRNEQYF
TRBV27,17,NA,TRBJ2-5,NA,TGTGCCAGCAGTTTATCTGGGAGGACCTTTACCAGGGAGACCCAGTACTTC,CASSLSGRTFTRETQYF
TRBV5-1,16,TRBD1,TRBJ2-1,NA,TGCGCCAGCAGCTTTTCCGGGACAGGCCAATACAATGAGCAGTTCTTC,CASSFSGTGQYNEQFF
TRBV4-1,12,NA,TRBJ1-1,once,TGCGCCAGCAGCCCCGTTTCTGGGAGAGCTTTCTTT,CASSPVSGRAFF
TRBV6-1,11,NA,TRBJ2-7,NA,TGTGCCACCAACCCTTCCTACGAGCAGTACTTC,CATNPSYEQYF
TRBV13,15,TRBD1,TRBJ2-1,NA,TGTGCCAGCAGGATAACCGGGACAGGGATCTATGAGCAGTTCTTC,CASRITGTGIYEQFF
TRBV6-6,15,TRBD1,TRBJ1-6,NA,TGTGCCAGCAGTTACCCGGACAGGGTCAATTCACCCCTCCACTTT,CASSYPDRVNSPLHF
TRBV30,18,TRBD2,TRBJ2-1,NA,TGTGCCTGGAGTAGGGGGACTAGCGGGAAAGGTTGGAAGAATGAGCAGTTCTTC,CAWSRGTSGKGWKNEQFF
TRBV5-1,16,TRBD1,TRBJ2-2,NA,TGCGCCAGCAGCCGGACAGGGGAGATGAACACCGGGGAGCTGTTTTTT,CASSRTGEMNTGELFF
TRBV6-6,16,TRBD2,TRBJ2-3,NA,TGTGCCAGCAGAGGTGGGACTAGCGTAAACACAGATACGCAGTATTTT,CASRGGTSVNTDTQYF
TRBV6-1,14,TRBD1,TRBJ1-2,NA,TGTGCCAGCAGGCTGACAGGGCTGGCCTATGGCTACACCTTC,CASRLTGLAYGYTF
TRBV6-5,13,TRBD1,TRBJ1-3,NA,TGTGCCAGCAGTCTAGGACAGGGGAACACCATATATTTT,CASSLGQGNTIYF
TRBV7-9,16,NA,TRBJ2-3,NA,TGTGCCAGCAGCTTATCAGGGGCCGCGGGCACAGATACGCAGTATTTT,CASSLSGAAGTDTQYF
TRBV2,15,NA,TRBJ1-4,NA,TGTGCCAGCAGTGTGGACGAAGTAGGGGCTGAAAAACTGTTTTTT,CASSVDEVGAEKLFF
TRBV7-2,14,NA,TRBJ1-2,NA,TGTGCCAGCAGCTTACTAGGAGCTAACTATGGCTACACCTTC,CASSLLGANYGYTF
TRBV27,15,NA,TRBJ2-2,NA,TGTGCCAGCAGTTTGTGGCAGGGGAACACCGGGGAGCTGTTTTTT,CASSLWQGNTGELFF
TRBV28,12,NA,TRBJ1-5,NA,TGTGCCAGCAGTCAGACTTTAGAGGACCAGCATTTT,CASSQTLEDQHF
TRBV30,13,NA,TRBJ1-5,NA,TGTGCCTGGAGTGTGCAGGGGAATCAGCCCCAGCATTTT,CAWSVQGNQPQHF
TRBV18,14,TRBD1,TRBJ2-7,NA,TGTGCCAGCTCACCGCTGGGACAGGGTGACGAGCAGTACTTC,CASSPLGQGDEQYF
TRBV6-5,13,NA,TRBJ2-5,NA,TGTGCCAGCAGCCCCGGCAGGCAAGAGACCCAGTACTTC,CASSPGRQETQYF
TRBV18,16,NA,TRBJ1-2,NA,TGTGCCAGCTCACGTGGACAGACTAACAGTAACTATGGCCACACCTTC,CASSRGQTNSNYGHTF
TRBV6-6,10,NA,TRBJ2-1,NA,TGTGCCAGCAGCCTCAATGAGCAGTTCTTC,CASSLNEQFF
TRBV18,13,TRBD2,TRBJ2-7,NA,TGTGCCAACAGGGAGGCTAGCGGGATAGGGCAGTACTTC,CANREASGIGQYF
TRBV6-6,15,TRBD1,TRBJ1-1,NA,TGTGCCAGCAAAGACAGGGAAACTCTGAACACTGAAGCTTTCTTT,CASKDRETLNTEAFF
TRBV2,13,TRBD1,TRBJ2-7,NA,TGTGCCAGCAGGCCGGGACAGGGGTACGAGCAGTACTTC,CASRPGQGYEQYF
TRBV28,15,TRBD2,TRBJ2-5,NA,TGTGCCAGCGAACTTAGCGGGAGGTATCAAGAGACCCAGTACTTC,CASELSGRYQETQYF
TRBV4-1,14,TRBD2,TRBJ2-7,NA,TGCGCCAGCAGCCGATCCCTAGCGGCCTACGAGCAGTACTTC,CASSRSLAAYEQYF
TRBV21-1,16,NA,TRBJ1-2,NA,TGTGCCAGCAGCAAACGCATTCCAGGGATCCCGAATGGCTACACCTTC,CASSKRIPGIPNGYTF
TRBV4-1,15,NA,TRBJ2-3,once,TGCGCCAGCAGCCAAGGGTCAGGGGGGAGGGATACGCAGTATTTT,CASSQGSGGRDTQYF